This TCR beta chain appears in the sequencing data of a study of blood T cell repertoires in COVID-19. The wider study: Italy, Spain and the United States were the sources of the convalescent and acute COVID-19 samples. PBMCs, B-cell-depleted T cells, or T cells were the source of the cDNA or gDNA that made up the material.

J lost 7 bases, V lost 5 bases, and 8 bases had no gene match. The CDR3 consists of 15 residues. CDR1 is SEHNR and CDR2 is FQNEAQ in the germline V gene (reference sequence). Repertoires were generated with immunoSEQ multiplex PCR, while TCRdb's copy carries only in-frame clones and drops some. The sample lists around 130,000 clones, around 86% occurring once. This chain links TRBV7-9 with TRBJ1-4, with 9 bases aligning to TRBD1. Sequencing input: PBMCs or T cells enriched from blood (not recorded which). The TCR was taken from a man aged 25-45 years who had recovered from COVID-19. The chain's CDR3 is CASSTGQGGAEKLFF. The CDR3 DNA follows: TGTGCCAGCAGCACGGGACAGGGTGGGGCTGAAAAACTGTTTTTT.